The sequence of this T cell receptor (beta chain) was determined in a study of OX40 agonist ivuxolimab in advanced cancers. Profiled with immunoSEQ multiplex PCR; TCRdb holds only in-frame clones, not every one. The sample lists 25,000 to 35,000 clones, 80% to 90% occurring once. Baseline was the first blood sampling point, followed by cycle 4 day 1 and cycle 7 day 1. The CDR3 is made up of 13 amino acids. The V gene lost 4 bases and the J gene lost 2 bases, with 9 bases spanning the gap. Germline CDR1 ENHRY, CDR2 SYGVKD. The TCR was taken from an adult with an advanced solid tumor such as melanoma, head and neck, liver or kidney cancer. V gene TRBV10-3 combines with J gene TRBJ2-7; D is unresolved. Here the sequenced sample was CD4+ or CD8+ T cells sorted from blood, taken in a trial of the OX40 agonist ivuxolimab. The CDR3 spells CAISGDITYEQYF. CDR3 in DNA: TGTGCCATCAGTGGTGACATTACCTACGAGCAGTACTTC.